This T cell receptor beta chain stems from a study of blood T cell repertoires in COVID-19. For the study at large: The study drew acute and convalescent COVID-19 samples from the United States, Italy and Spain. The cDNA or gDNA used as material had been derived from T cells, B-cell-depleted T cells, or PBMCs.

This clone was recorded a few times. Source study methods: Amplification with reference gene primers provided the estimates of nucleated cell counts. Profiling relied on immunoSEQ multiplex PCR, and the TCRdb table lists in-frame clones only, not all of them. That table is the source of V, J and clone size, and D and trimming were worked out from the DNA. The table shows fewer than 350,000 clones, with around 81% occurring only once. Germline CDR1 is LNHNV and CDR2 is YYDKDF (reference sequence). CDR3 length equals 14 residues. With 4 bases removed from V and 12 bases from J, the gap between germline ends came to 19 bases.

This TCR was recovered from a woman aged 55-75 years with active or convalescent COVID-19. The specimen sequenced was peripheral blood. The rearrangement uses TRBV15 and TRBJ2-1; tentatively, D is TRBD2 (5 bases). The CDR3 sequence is CATSIQSGLKGQFF. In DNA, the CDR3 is TGTGCCACCAGCATCCAATCCGGACTGAAGGGGCAGTTCTTC.